The 6 T cell receptor beta chains below were found in one sample sequenced in a study of T-cell reconstitution after alpha-beta-depleted transplantation in children. A TCRbeta library incorporating unique molecular identifiers was prepared. From the PCR reads, TCRdb called clonotypes with MiXCR, one entry per CDR3 protein. The sample gives 40,000 to 55,000 distinct CDR3 sequences, under 6% of which show up once; 30% is in the top ten. Sequenced material: PBMCs, mostly from graft donor cells, taken 60 days after TCRalphabeta/CD19-depleted stem cell transplant. These receptors all come from a female patient aged 2-9 years who had a stem cell transplant for aplastic anemia, so the T cells may come from the graft donor.

This chain uses TRBV7-8 with TRBJ1-1; D may be TRBD1 (5 bases). Germline CDR1 and CDR2: SGHVS and FQNEAQ. V lost 5 bases and J lost 0, with 19 bases in between. The CDR3 has 17 residues. The CDR3 is CASSPWGNPELNTEAFF. The CDR3 DNA reads TGTGCCAGCAGCCCCTGGGGCAACCCGGAGTTGAACACTGAAGCTTTCTTT. Filled out from reference TRBV7-8 and TRBJ1-1, the complete variable domain reads GAGVSQSPRYKVAKRGQDVALRCDPISGHVSLFWYQQALGQGPEFLTYFQNEAQLDKSGLPSDRFFAERPEGSVSTLKIQRTQQEDSAVYLCASSPWGNPELNTEAFFGQGTRLTVV.

In this sample, this clonotype turned up many times. The chain uses TRBV24-1 and TRBJ1-5, with 8 nucleotides matching TRBD1. This CDR3 has 13 residues. Germline V gene sequence: CDR1 KGHDR, CDR2 SFDVKD. This CDR3 reads CAAGGDGNQPQHF. CDR3 DNA: TGTGCGGCAGGGGGCGACGGCAATCAGCCCCAGCATTTT.

Many counts were recorded for this clonotype. The chain employs TRBV6-1 and TRBJ1-2, with D uncertain. This CDR3 has 12 residues. The germline V gene has CDR1 MNHNS and CDR2 SASEGT. V was clipped by 6 bases and J by 0 bases, with 5 bases between them. The CDR3 loop is CASSETNYGYTF. Written as DNA, the CDR3 is TGTGCCAGCAGCGAAACTAACTATGGCTACACCTTC.

This clonotype was seen many times. V is TRBV24-1 and J is TRBJ2-1; 12 bases line up with TRBD2. This CDR3 contains 15 residues. The junction had 11 bases not matched to a gene; V was cut back by 3 bases and J by 15 bases. Germline CDR1 is KGHDR and CDR2 is SFDVKD. The CDR3 DNA reads as TGTGCCACCAGTGATAGACCTAGCGGGAGGGCCGGTTGGTTCTTC. It specifies CATSDRPSGRAGWFF.

This clonotype was counted at least ten times. V gene TRBV12-3 or TRBV12-4 combines with J gene TRBJ2-1; D ambiguous. The CDR3 runs to 14 residues. The V gene lost 4 bases and the J gene lost 0 bases, with 7 bases spanning the gap. The CDR3 bases are TGTGCCAGCAGTTACGAGAGCTCCTACAATGAGCAGTTCTTC. Encoded protein: CASSYESSYNEQFF.

In its sample, this clonotype was seen a few times. V is TRBV10-2 and J is TRBJ2-1, with 12 bases aligning to TRBD2. The CDR3 has 18 amino acids. The V gene end was trimmed by 8 bases and the J gene end by 8 bases; junction bases not matched to a gene: 19. Germline V gives CDR1 WSHSY, CDR2 SAAADI. The CDR3 spells CASLTSGRPPETTDEQFF. The DNA for the CDR3 is TGCGCCAGCTTGACTAGCGGGAGACCCCCCGAGACTACAGATGAGCAGTTCTTC.